This record covers a single T cell receptor (beta chain). The sample belongs to a study of blood T cell repertoires in COVID-19. Overall study context: The United States, Italy and Spain were the sources of the acute and convalescent COVID-19 samples.

The Seattle patients, enrolled during active infection, were followed longitudinally. Original processing methods: The authors estimated nucleated cell counts from reference gene primer amplification. The data were produced by immunoSEQ multiplex PCR, yet TCRdb's version contains in-frame clones alone and is incomplete. That table is the source of V, J and clone size, and D and trimming were worked out from the DNA. This sample yields hundreds of thousands of clones, of which roughly nine tenths are seen a single time; approximately 0.9% belongs to the top ten. The CDR3 contains 14 residues. V dropped 0 bases and J dropped 1 base, with 7 bases sitting between them. CDR1 is SGHRS and CDR2 is YFSETQ in the germline V gene.

The clonotype comes from a man in his late teens or twenties with COVID-19, enrolled during active disease. What was sequenced was peripheral blood. The chain recombines TRBV5-1 with TRBJ2-5; D gene uncertain. The CDR3 nucleotides are TGCGCCAGCAGCTTGGGGCTCTCCCAAGAGACCCAGTACTTC. Translation gives CASSLGLSQETQYF. Full variable domain (rest looked up from reference TRBV5-1 and TRBJ2-5): KAGVTQTPRYLIKTRGQQVTLSCSPISGHRSVSWYQQTPGQGLQFLFEYFSETQRNKGNFPGRFSGRQFSNSRSEMNVSTLELGDSALYLCASSLGLSQETQYFGPGTRLLVL.